The rows below give T cell receptor beta chains drawn from one sample of a study of blood T cells in healthy people across ages. TCRdb processed the 5' RACE reads anew with MiXCR; each CDR3 protein has one entry. Here the sample spans 1.5 million to 2 million distinct CDR3 sequences, about 30% being singletons. The sequenced material came from blood. These receptors were obtained from a woman aged 25 to 39 in good health. CDR3s include the opening cysteine and the closing phenylalanine or tryptophan. The D gene is left open where the match is weak. A row's size may be missing; if present it is once, few, many or a size class.

NA,TRBJ2-4,TRBV20-1,many,CSASLENIQYF,TGCAGTGCTAGTCTGGAAAACATTCAGTACTTC
TRBD1,TRBJ2-5,TRBV30,NA,CAWSLGTGEETQYF,TGTGCCTGGAGTCTCGGGACAGGGGAAGAGACCCAGTACTTC
NA,TRBJ2-1,TRBV27,few,CASSLERGTYNEQFF,TGTGCCAGCAGTTTGGAACGGGGGACCTACAATGAGCAGTTCTTC
NA,TRBJ1-4,TRBV12-3/TRBV12-4,NA,CASSPVPYANEKLFF,TGTGCCAGCAGCCCCGTCCCCTACGCTAATGAAAAACTGTTTTTT
NA,TRBJ1-4,TRBV3-1,NA,CASSQTAVGPKLFF,TGTGCCAGCAGTCAGACGGCAGTGGGGCCAAAACTGTTTTTT
NA,TRBJ2-3,TRBV7-9,NA,CASSSPTTDTQYF,TGTGCCAGCAGCTCTCCCACCACAGATACGCAGTATTTT
NA,TRBJ2-5,TRBV5-1,NA,CASSPTTFQETQYF,TGCGCCAGCAGCCCAACGACTTTCCAAGAGACCCAGTACTTC
NA,TRBJ2-3,TRBV10-2,once,CASGGAPDTQYF,TGCGCCAGCGGGGGGGCGCCTGATACGCAGTATTTT
TRBD1,TRBJ1-1,TRBV6-2/TRBV6-3,NA,CASRSMKTGGVDTEAFF,TGTGCCAGCAGAAGTATGAAAACAGGGGGAGTTGACACTGAAGCTTTCTTT
NA,TRBJ2-7,TRBV6-6,NA,CASSYSTSVAGPYEQYF,TGTGCCAGCAGTTACTCGACGTCAGTGGCAGGACCCTACGAGCAGTACTTC